This T cell receptor beta chain is from a study of blood T cell repertoires in COVID-19. Background on the study: Sample material is recorded as cDNA or gDNA derived from T cells, B-cell-depleted T cells, or PBMCs.

The germline gives CDR1 MNHNS, CDR2 SASEGT. Between the trimmed V and J ends, which lost 3 bases and 4 bases, there was a span of 15 bases. The CDR3 extends over 15 amino acids. Authors' processing steps: Counts of nucleated cells, estimated from reference gene primer amplification, were obtained. Method: immunoSEQ multiplex PCR; TCRdb's copy keeps in-frame clones and lacks some. From that table come the V and J calls and clone size; the DNA was used to work out D and trimming. The profile shows 200,000 to 300,000 clones, 90% of them singletons. The specimen was peripheral blood. The chain joins TRBV6-1 to TRBJ1-2, with a weak D call TRBD1 (6 bases). The receptor was isolated from a woman between 40 and 55 years old with acute or convalescent COVID-19. CDR3 amino acids: CASSDASGTLYGYTF. CDR3 nucleotides: TGTGCCAGCAGTGACGCCTCAGGGACACTCTATGGCTACACCTTC.